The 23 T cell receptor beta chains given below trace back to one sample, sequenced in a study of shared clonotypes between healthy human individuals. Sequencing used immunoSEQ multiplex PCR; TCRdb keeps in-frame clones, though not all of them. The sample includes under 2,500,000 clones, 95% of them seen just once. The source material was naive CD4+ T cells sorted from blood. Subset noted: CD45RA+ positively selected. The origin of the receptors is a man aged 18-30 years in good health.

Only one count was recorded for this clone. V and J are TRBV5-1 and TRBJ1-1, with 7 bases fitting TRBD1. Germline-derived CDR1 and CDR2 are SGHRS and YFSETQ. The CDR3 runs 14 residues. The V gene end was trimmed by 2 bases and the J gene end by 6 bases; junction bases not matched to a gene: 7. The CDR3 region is CASSLQQGFSEAFF. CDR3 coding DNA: TGCGCCAGCAGCTTACAACAGGGGTTCTCTGAAGCTTTCTTT.

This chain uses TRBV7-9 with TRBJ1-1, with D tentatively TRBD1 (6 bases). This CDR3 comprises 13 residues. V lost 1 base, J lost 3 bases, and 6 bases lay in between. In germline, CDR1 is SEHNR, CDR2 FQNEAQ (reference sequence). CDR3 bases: TGTGCCAGCAGCTTAGACAGGGACACTGAAGCTTTCTTT. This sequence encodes CASSLDRDTEAFF.

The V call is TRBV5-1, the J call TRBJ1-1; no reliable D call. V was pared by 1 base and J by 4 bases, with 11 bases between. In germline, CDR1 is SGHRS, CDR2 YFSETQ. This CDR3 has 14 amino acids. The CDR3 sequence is CASSLWSSVTEAFF. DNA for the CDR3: TGCGCCAGCAGCTTGTGGTCTTCGGTCACTGAAGCTTTCTTT. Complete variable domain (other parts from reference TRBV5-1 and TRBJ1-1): KAGVTQTPRYLIKTRGQQVTLSCSPISGHRSVSWYQQTPGQGLQFLFEYFSETQRNKGNFPGRFSGRQFSNSRSEMNVSTLELGDSALYLCASSLWSSVTEAFFGQGTRLTVV.

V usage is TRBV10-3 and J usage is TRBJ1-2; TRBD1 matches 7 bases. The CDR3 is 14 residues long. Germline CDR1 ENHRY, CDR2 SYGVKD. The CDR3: CATRRGRQNYGYTF. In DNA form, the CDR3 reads TGTGCGACCCGCAGGGGGAGACAAAACTATGGCTACACCTTC.

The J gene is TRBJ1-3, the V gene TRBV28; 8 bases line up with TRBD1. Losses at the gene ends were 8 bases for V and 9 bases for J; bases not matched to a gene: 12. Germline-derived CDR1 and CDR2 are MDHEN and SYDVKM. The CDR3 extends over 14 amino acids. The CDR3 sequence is CASGTGTGIGTIYF. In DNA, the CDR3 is TGTGCCAGCGGTACTGGGACAGGAATCGGCACCATATATTTT.

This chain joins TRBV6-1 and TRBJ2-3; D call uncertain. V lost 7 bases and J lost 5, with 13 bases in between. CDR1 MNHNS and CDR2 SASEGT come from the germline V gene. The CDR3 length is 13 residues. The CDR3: CASTHSFRDTQYF. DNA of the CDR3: TGTGCCAGCACCCACAGTTTTCGAGATACGCAGTATTTT.

CDR3 loop: CAISESTGSQPQHF. In DNA form, the CDR3 reads TGTGCCATCAGTGAGTCGACAGGGTCGCAGCCCCAGCATTTT. The chain carries TRBV10-3 and TRBJ1-5, with 7 bases fitting TRBD1. Trimming removed 0 bases from V and 7 bases from J; junction bases left unmatched: 3. The V gene's germline CDR1 is ENHRY and CDR2 SYGVKD. This CDR3 has 14 amino acids.

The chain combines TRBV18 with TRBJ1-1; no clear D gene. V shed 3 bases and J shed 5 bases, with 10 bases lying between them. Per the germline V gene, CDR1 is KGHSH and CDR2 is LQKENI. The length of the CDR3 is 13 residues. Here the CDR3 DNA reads TGTGCCAGCTCACCCACCCGGGATACTGAAGCTTTCTTT. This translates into CASSPTRDTEAFF.

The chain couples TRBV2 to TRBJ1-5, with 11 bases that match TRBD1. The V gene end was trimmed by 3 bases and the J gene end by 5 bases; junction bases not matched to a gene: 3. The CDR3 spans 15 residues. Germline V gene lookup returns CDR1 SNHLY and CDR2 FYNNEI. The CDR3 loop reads CASSEGQGVYQPQHF. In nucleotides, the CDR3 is TGTGCCAGCAGTGAGGGACAGGGGGTTTATCAGCCCCAGCATTTT.

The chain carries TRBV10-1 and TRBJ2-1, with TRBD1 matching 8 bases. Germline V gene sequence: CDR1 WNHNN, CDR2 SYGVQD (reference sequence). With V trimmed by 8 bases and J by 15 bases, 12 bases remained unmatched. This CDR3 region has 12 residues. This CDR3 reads CASRGQGPTAFF. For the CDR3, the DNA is TGCGCCAGCCGAGGACAGGGACCGACCGCGTTCTTC.

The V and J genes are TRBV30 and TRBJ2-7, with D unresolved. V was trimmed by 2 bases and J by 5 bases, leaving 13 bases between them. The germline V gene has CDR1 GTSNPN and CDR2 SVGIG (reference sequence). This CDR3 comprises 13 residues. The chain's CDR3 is CAWSTEWPDEQYF. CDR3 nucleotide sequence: TGTGCCTGGAGTACCGAATGGCCCGACGAGCAGTACTTC. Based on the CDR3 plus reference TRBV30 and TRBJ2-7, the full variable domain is SQTIHQWPATLVQPVGSPLSLECTVEGTSNPNLYWYRQAAGRGLQLLFYSVGIGQISSEVPQNLSASRPQDRQFILSSKKLLLSDSGFYLCAWSTEWPDEQYFGPGTRLTVT.

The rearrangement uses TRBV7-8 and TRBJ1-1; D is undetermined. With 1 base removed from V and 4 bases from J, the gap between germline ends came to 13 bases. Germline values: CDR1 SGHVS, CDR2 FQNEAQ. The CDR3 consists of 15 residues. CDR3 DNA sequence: TGTGCCAGCAGCTTAGGCGCGGGAGCGGGCACTGAAGCTTTCTTT. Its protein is CASSLGAGAGTEAFF.

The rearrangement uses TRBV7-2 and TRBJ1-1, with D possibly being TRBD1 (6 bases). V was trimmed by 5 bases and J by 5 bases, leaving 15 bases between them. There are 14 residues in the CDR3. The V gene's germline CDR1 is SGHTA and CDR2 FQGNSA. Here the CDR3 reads CASSPKQGGTEAFF. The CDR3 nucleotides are TGTGCCAGCAGCCCGAAACAGGGTGGGACTGAAGCTTTCTTT.

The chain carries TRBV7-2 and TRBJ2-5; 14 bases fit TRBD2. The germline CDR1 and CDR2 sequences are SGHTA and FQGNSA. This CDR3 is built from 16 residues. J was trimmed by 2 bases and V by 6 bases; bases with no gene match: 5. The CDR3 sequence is CASRPRLAGGQETQYF. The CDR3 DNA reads TGTGCCAGCAGACCTAGACTAGCGGGGGGGCAAGAGACCCAGTACTTC.

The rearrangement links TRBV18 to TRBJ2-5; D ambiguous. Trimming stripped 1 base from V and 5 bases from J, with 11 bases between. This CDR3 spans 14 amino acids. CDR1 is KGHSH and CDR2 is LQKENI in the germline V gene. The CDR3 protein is CASSPLDSWETQYF. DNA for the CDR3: TGTGCCAGCTCACCACTAGACTCATGGGAGACCCAGTACTTC. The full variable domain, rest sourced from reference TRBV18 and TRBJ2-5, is NAGVMQNPRHLVRRRGQEARLRCSPMKGHSHVYWYRQLPEEGLKFMVYLQKENIIDESGMPKERFSAEFPKEGPSILRIQQVVRGDSAAYFCASSPLDSWETQYFGPGTRLLVL.

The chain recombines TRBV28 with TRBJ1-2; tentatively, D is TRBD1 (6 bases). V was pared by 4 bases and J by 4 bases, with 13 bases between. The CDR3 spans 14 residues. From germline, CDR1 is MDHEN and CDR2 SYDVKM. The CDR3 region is CASSSDGTPYGYTF. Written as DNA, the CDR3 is TGTGCCAGCAGTTCCGACGGGACACCCTATGGCTACACCTTC.

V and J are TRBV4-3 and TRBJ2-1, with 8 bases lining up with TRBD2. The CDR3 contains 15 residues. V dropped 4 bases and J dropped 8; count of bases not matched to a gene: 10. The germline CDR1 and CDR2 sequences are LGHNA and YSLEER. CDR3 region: CASSRVGAGGDEQFF. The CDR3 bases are TGCGCCAGCAGCCGCGTCGGGGCGGGGGGCGATGAGCAGTTCTTC.

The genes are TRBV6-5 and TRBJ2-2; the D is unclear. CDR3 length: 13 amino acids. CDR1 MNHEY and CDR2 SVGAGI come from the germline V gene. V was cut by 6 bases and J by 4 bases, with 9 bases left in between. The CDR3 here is CASRLRGTGELFF. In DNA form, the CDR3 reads TGTGCCAGCAGACTTAGAGGCACCGGGGAGCTGTTTTTT.

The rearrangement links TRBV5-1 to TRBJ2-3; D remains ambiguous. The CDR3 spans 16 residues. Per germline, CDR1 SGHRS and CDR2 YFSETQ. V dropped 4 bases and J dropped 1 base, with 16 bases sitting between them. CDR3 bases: TGCGCCAGCAGCCCCTCGCCCTTGGGTGGCACAGATACGCAGTATTTT. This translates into CASSPSPLGGTDTQYF.

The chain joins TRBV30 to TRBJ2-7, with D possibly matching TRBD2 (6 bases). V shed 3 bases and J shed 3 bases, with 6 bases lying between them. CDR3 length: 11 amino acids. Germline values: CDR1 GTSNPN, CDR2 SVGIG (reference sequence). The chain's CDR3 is CAWRGLYEQYF. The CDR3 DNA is TGTGCCTGGAGGGGACTCTACGAGCAGTACTTC.

The CDR3: CASSLQGGEQFF. The CDR3 DNA reads TGTGCCAGCAGCCTACAGGGTGGTGAGCAGTTCTTC. The chain recombines TRBV7-2 with TRBJ2-1; the D gene is possibly TRBD1 (6 bases). V was pared by 5 bases and J by 9 bases, with 11 bases between. The CDR3 contains 12 residues. The germline CDR1 and CDR2 sequences are SGHTA and FQGNSA.

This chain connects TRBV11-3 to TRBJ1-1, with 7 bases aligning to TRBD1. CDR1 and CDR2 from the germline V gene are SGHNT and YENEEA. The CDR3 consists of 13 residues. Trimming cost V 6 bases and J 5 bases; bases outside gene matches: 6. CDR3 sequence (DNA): TGTGCCAGCAGTCTGCGACAGGGTACTGAAGCTTTCTTT. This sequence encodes CASSLRQGTEAFF.

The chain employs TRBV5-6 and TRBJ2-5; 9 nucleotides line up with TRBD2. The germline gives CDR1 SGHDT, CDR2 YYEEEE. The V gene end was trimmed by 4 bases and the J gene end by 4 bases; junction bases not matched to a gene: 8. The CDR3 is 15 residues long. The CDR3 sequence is CASSVREGGRETQYF. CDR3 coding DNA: TGTGCCAGCAGCGTGCGGGAGGGCGGTCGAGAGACCCAGTACTTC.